The 15 T cell receptor beta chains below were found in one sample sequenced in a study of T cell repertoires in cytomegalovirus infection. TCRdb reanalysed the reads using MiXCR and keeps one entry per CDR3 protein. The table includes some 57,000 distinct CDR3 sequences, around 33% detected once. Their antigens are not known. Sequenced: PBMCs, sequenced either directly or after in vitro stimulation (not recorded which). Receptors originate from a human donor in good health (CMV status not recorded). Some clones in this sample may be carry-over from other donors' samples.

In this sample, this clonotype turned up many times. This chain connects TRBV4-1 to TRBJ1-1; 7 nucleotides agree with TRBD1. This CDR3 is built from 16 residues. V shed 1 base, J shed 5 bases, and the junction held 10 bases outside the gene matches. From germline, CDR1 is MGHRA and CDR2 YSYEKL. The CDR3 sequence: CASSQASGQAGTEAFF. CDR3 DNA sequence: TGCGCCAGCAGCCAAGCCTCCGGACAGGCAGGAACTGAAGCTTTCTTT.

The chain carries TRBV5-6 and TRBJ2-7; a weak D match, TRBD1 (5 bases). This CDR3 has 13 amino acids. From germline, CDR1 is SGHDT and CDR2 YYEEEE. Trimming pared 1 base from V and 4 bases from J, leaving 9 bases between. The CDR3 DNA reads as TGTGCCAGCAGCTTGCCTGGGGCTTACGAGCAGTACTTC. It translates to CASSLPGAYEQYF.

This clonotype was counted a few times. The chain combines TRBV7-2 with TRBJ2-3, with no clear D. V dropped 1 base and J dropped 5 bases, with 10 bases sitting between them. CDR3 length: 14 amino acids. CDR1 and CDR2 (germline): SGHTA, FQGNSA. DNA of the CDR3: TGTGCCAGCAGCTTAGTTTCAGCTGTAGATACGCAGTATTTT. This gives the protein CASSLVSAVDTQYF.

The J gene is TRBJ2-3, the V gene TRBV11-2; no reliable D call. The germline gives CDR1 SGHAT, CDR2 FQNNGV. V lost 1 base and J lost 1, with 9 bases in between. The CDR3 is 15 amino acids. CDR3 sequence reads: CASSLGYTRTDTQYF. The CDR3 nucleotides read TGTGCCAGCAGCTTAGGATACACTCGCACAGATACGCAGTATTTT.

This clonotype was seen more than once but under ten times. The chain is built from TRBV19 and TRBJ2-3; TRBD1 matches 9 bases. There are 15 residues in the CDR3. Germline V gene data show CDR1 as LNHDA and CDR2 as SQIVND (reference sequence). Trimming at V came to 2 bases and at J to 4 bases, leaving 4 bases not matched to a gene. CDR3 sequence reads: CASSIRDRDPDTQYF. In DNA form, the CDR3 reads TGTGCCAGTAGTATAAGGGACAGGGACCCAGATACGCAGTATTTT.

The chain couples TRBV6-2 or TRBV6-3 to TRBJ2-6, with D possibly matching TRBD2 (7 bases). The CDR3 spans 16 residues. The V gene's germline CDR1 is MNHEY and CDR2 SVGEGT. With 5 bases removed from V and 4 bases from J, the gap between germline ends came to 15 bases. The DNA of the CDR3 is TGTGCCAGCAGTGAAAGAGGGGGGGACGGGGCCAACGTCCTGACTTTC. Translating it yields CASSERGGDGANVLTF.

The V call is TRBV20-1, the J call TRBJ2-1; TRBD2 matches 8 bases. V trimming: 0 bases; J trimming: 2 bases; junction bases outside the gene matches: 6. The CDR3 is 16 amino acids. Germline CDR1 reads DFQATT; CDR2 reads SNEGSKA (reference sequence). CDR3 protein: CSAREGAGVPYNEQFF. DNA of the CDR3: TGCAGTGCTAGAGAGGGAGCGGGAGTCCCCTACAATGAGCAGTTCTTC.

This chain uses TRBV28 with TRBJ2-5; 8 nucleotides match TRBD2. The germline V gene has CDR1 MDHEN and CDR2 SYDVKM. The V gene end was trimmed by 5 bases and the J gene end by 0 bases; junction bases not matched to a gene: 8. The CDR3 runs to 16 residues. In DNA form, the CDR3 reads TGTGCCAGCAGTCCCTTTCTAGCGGGCCACCAAGAGACCCAGTACTTC. Amino acids: CASSPFLAGHQETQYF.

This clonotype was seen repeatedly, ten times or more. The rearrangement uses TRBV27 and TRBJ2-7; 10 bases match TRBD2. The CDR3 totals 16 residues. Germline CDR1 reads MNHEY; CDR2 reads SMNVEV (reference sequence). With V trimmed by 4 bases and J by 5 bases, 11 bases remained unmatched. The CDR3 region is CASSSGRLAGKDEQYF. In DNA form, the CDR3 reads TGTGCCAGCAGTTCGGGGCGACTAGCGGGTAAGGACGAGCAGTACTTC.

The chain joins TRBV9 to TRBJ2-5; TRBD2 matches at 9 bases. Trimming at V came to 7 bases and at J to 5 bases, leaving 6 bases not matched to a gene. Germline lookup yields CDR1 SGDLS and CDR2 YYNGEE. This CDR3 contains 13 residues. CDR3 bases: TGTGCCAGCCGCGGGGGGGCGACGGAGACCCAGTACTTC. This sequence encodes CASRGGATETQYF.

The chain has TRBV10-3 and TRBJ1-5, with 8 nucleotides matching TRBD1. Trimming cost V 11 bases and J 2 bases; bases outside gene matches: 11. Germline V lookup: CDR1 ENHRY, CDR2 SYGVKD. This CDR3 spans 15 amino acids. For the CDR3, the DNA is TGTGCCTCAAGGACAGGGATTGGGGGCAATCAGCCCCAGCATTTT. As protein: CASRTGIGGNQPQHF.

This clonotype turned up a few times. The chain links TRBV7-9 to TRBJ2-3, with D perhaps assigned TRBD1 or TRBD2 (5 bases each). The CDR3 has 15 residues. V was shortened by 3 bases and J by 4 bases, with 14 bases between the two germline ends. The germline V gene has CDR1 SEHNR and CDR2 FQNEAQ (reference sequence). The CDR3 sequence: CASSFPGLGADTQYF. CDR3 DNA: TGTGCCAGCAGCTTTCCGGGGCTTGGGGCAGATACGCAGTATTTT.

This clonotype was picked up a small number of times. This chain connects TRBV12-3 or TRBV12-4 to TRBJ2-1; 14 nucleotides agree with TRBD2. V shed 5 bases, J shed 8 bases, and the junction held 5 bases outside the gene matches. This CDR3 comprises 15 residues. CDR3 bases: TGTGCCAGCAGTACCGGGACTAGCGGGAGTTATGAGCAGTTCTTC. Translated, it gives CASSTGTSGSYEQFF.

In nucleotides, the CDR3 is TGTGCCAGCAGTGAAGTTGGGGAAGAGACCCAGTACTTC. Residues: CASSEVGEETQYF. This chain links TRBV6-1 with TRBJ2-5; D is unresolved. Trimming left V 1 base short and J 3 bases short, with 6 bases between. This CDR3 is built from 13 residues. The germline V gene encodes CDR1 MNHNS and CDR2 SASEGT.

This clonotype has just a few counts. V is TRBV27 and J is TRBJ2-3; TRBD2 agrees at 8 bases. V dropped 6 bases and J dropped 8; count of bases not matched to a gene: 10. Germline CDR1 MNHEY, CDR2 SMNVEV (reference sequence). This CDR3 comprises 14 residues. The CDR3 DNA follows: TGTGCCAGCAGCCCGGGACTAGTTGCTGGTACGCAGTATTTT. Translated: CASSPGLVAGTQYF.